This paragraph covers one T cell receptor (beta chain) sequence. Its antigen is as yet unknown. One junction end disagrees with the germline gene, perhaps due to a read error. The CDR3 contains 15 residues. Germline CDR1 MNHEY, CDR2 SVGEGT. These data belong to a study of T cell repertoires in cytomegalovirus infection. TCRdb itself ran the reads through MiXCR, one entry per CDR3 protein. Of under 850,000 distinct CDR3 sequences detected, 33% appear once; the ten largest clones hold roughly 20%. The chain couples TRBV6-2 or TRBV6-3 to TRBJ1-5; 9 positions agree with TRBD1. Sequenced here: cultured PBMCs, sampled from culture after CMV antigen stimulation. The source is a human donor in good health (CMV status not recorded). Some clones in this sample may be carry-over from other donors' samples. This CDR3 reads CASQPGTGGKQPQHF. CDR3 coding DNA: TGTGCCTCACAACCGGGAACAGGGGGCAAACAGCCCCAGCATTTT.